The 29 T cell receptor beta chains presented below share a single source sample, sequenced in a study of vaccination effects on CD4 cells after COVID-19. Having been cultured for ten to eleven days, the cells underwent CD4+ T cell isolation. For these TCRs, the target antigens are not known. Using immunoSEQ multiplex PCR, the repertoire was profiled, and TCRdb retains in-frame clones only, with some absent. The repertoire includes around 60,000 clones, about 83% of them detected once, and under 3.5% sits in the top ten. The sample consisted of CD4+ T cells from PBMCs cultured without peptide, taken before COVID-19 vaccination. These TCRs come from a human donor who received a COVID-19 vaccine.

J is TRBJ1-5 and V is TRBV6-1; unclear D gene. From germline, CDR1 is MNHNS and CDR2 SASEGT. The CDR3 runs to 14 residues. V shed 0 bases and J shed 4 bases, with 7 bases lying between them. Here the CDR3 reads CASSEALMNQPQHF. In DNA form, the CDR3 reads TGTGCCAGCAGTGAAGCGCTCATGAATCAGCCCCAGCATTTT.

This chain connects TRBV5-1 to TRBJ2-1; D remains unclear. This CDR3 has 14 residues. From germline, CDR1 is SGHRS and CDR2 YFSETQ. The V and J ends lost 5 bases and 10 bases respectively, with 19 bases between them. CDR3 sequence (DNA): TGCGCCAGCAGTTTAGGACCGATGCCCCAGGAGCAGTTCTTC. It yields the protein CASSLGPMPQEQFF.

The chain joins TRBV28 to TRBJ1-3; tentatively, D is TRBD1 (5 bases). The V gene's germline CDR1 is MDHEN and CDR2 SYDVKM. V was shortened by 8 bases and J by 3 bases, with 17 bases between the two germline ends. The CDR3 loop spans 15 amino acids. In DNA, the CDR3 is TGTGCCAGCGGGTTAGGAGGGGCCTTTGGAAACACCATATATTTT. Translation gives CASGLGGAFGNTIYF.

This CDR3 reads CASGGGSEKLFF. In DNA, the CDR3 is TGTGCCAGTGGCGGGGGGAGCGAAAAACTGTTTTTT. The chain has TRBV12-3 or TRBV12-4 and TRBJ1-4, with D perhaps matching TRBD1 (5 bases). V lost 9 bases, J lost 8 bases, and 13 bases lay in between. CDR3 length: 12 residues.

This chain links TRBV5-1 with TRBJ2-5, with D possibly being TRBD2 (5 bases). The germline gives CDR1 SGHRS, CDR2 YFSETQ. Trimming took off 0 bases at V and 4 bases at J, with 7 bases between the two ends. The CDR3 is made up of 13 amino acids. CDR3 in DNA: TGCGCCAGCAGCTTGGAAGGGAGAGAGACCCAGTACTTC. Translation: CASSLEGRETQYF. Complete variable domain (other parts from reference TRBV5-1 and TRBJ2-5): KAGVTQTPRYLIKTRGQQVTLSCSPISGHRSVSWYQQTPGQGLQFLFEYFSETQRNKGNFPGRFSGRQFSNSRSEMNVSTLELGDSALYLCASSLEGRETQYFGPGTRLLVL.

V and J are TRBV10-1 and TRBJ2-2, with TRBD1 matching over 8 bases. CDR3 size: 15 residues. The V segment lost 3 bases and the J segment 6 bases; nucleotides outside the gene matches: 6. The germline CDR1 and CDR2 sequences are WNHNN and SYGVQD (reference sequence). CDR3 nucleotides: TGCGCCAGCAGTGAATCGACAGGGGTCCCCGGGGAGCTGTTTTTT. Translated: CASSESTGVPGELFF.

This chain joins TRBV5-1 and TRBJ2-1; D is undetermined. V was pared by 1 base and J by 7 bases, with 9 bases between. Germline assignment: CDR1 SGHRS and CDR2 YFSETQ. CDR3 length: 13 residues. CDR3 in DNA: TGCGCCAGCAGCTTGAAGCCAGTTAATGAGCAGTTCTTC. It specifies CASSLKPVNEQFF.

The table lists this clone with a few counts. The genes are TRBV6-5 and TRBJ1-2, with TRBD1 matching 8 bases. From germline, CDR1 is MNHEY and CDR2 SVGAGI. The length of the CDR3 is 14 residues. V lost 6 bases and J lost 5; bases outside the gene matches: 8. The CDR3 DNA reads as TGTGCCAGCAGACGTGGACAGGGAATATATGGCTACACCTTC. It is translated as CASRRGQGIYGYTF.

This chain links TRBV19 with TRBJ2-6; D perhaps matches TRBD1 (5 bases). Germline CDR1 reads LNHDA; CDR2 reads SQIVND (reference sequence). Trimming removed 7 bases at V and 0 bases at J, with 7 bases between. The CDR3 extends over 14 amino acids. CDR3 coding DNA: TGTGCCAGTACCGACAGCTCTGGGGCCAACGTCCTGACTTTC. Its translation: CASTDSSGANVLTF.

This rearrangement joins TRBV10-3 to TRBJ1-1, with TRBD1 identical over 7 bases. CDR1 is ENHRY, CDR2 SYGVKD, per germline. The CDR3 is 13 residues long. The V segment lost 6 bases and the J segment 1 base; nucleotides outside the gene matches: 2. For the CDR3, the DNA is TGTGCCATCAGCCGACAGGGGAACACTGAAGCTTTCTTT. This gives the protein CAISRQGNTEAFF.

V and J are TRBV25-1 and TRBJ1-1; no reliable D call. The CDR3 has 12 amino acids. Trimming pared 3 bases from V and 3 bases from J, leaving 5 bases between. Germline lookup yields CDR1 MGHDK and CDR2 SYGVNS. The CDR3 DNA sequence: TGTGCCAGCAGTGACAGATACACTGAAGCTTTCTTT. This gives the protein CASSDRYTEAFF.

This clone was counted only a few times. The J gene is TRBJ1-5, the V gene TRBV9, with 7 bases identical to TRBD1. Germline V CDR1 and CDR2: SGDLS, YYNGEE. The CDR3 covers 15 residues. The J segment lost 1 base and the V segment lost 3 bases, leaving 4 bases of the junction unmatched. Written as DNA, the CDR3 is TGTGCCAGCAGCGAGGGACAGACAAGCAATCAGCCCCAGCATTTT. It codes for CASSEGQTSNQPQHF.

This clone has just one count. The rearrangement uses TRBV7-2 and TRBJ1-1; D ambiguous. CDR3 length equals 13 residues. Trimming shortened V by 5 bases and J by 1 base, and 8 bases separated the two germline ends. Germline-derived CDR1 and CDR2 are SGHTA and FQGNSA. The CDR3 DNA follows: TGTGCCAGCAGCCCCGGGCAGAACACTGAAGCTTTCTTT. Translation gives CASSPGQNTEAFF.

This sequence joins TRBV4-1 and TRBJ1-5; perhaps TRBD1 as D (5 bases). V lost 1 base and J 3 bases, leaving 13 bases between the germline ends. Per germline, CDR1 MGHRA and CDR2 YSYEKL. CDR3 length: 16 amino acids. This CDR3 is CASSQAVRQFNQPQHF. CDR3 nucleotides: TGCGCCAGCAGCCAAGCGGTAAGACAGTTCAATCAGCCCCAGCATTTT.

V usage is TRBV7-9 and J usage is TRBJ2-6, with D possibly being TRBD2 (6 bases). The germline V and J ends were trimmed by 2 bases and 2 bases, with 16 bases remaining between them. The CDR3 spans 18 residues. From germline, CDR1 is SEHNR and CDR2 FQNEAQ (reference sequence). CDR3 sequence: CASSLSAGTRAGANVLTF. The CDR3 DNA is TGTGCCAGCAGCTTAAGTGCGGGGACGAGGGCTGGGGCCAACGTCCTGACTTTC.

The chain uses TRBV7-2 and TRBJ1-5, with 7 bases that match TRBD1. CDR3 length equals 17 residues. Trimming removed 1 base from V and 1 base from J; junction bases left unmatched: 7. Germline CDR1 SGHTA, CDR2 FQGNSA. The CDR3 region is CASSLVGGLASNQPQHF. In DNA, the CDR3 is TGTGCCAGCAGCTTAGTAGGGGGCCTAGCAAGCAATCAGCCCCAGCATTTT.

This chain uses TRBV5-1 with TRBJ1-1, with D unresolved. Looked up from germline, CDR1 is SGHRS and CDR2 is YFSETQ. V lost 2 bases and J 0 bases, leaving 8 bases between the germline ends. The CDR3 consists of 14 residues. The CDR3 sequence: CASSFDRLNTEAFF. The CDR3 coding sequence is TGCGCCAGCAGCTTTGACCGTTTGAACACTGAAGCTTTCTTT.

In DNA, the CDR3 is TGTGCCAGCAGCGTCGGGGTAGTAGAGACCCAGTACTTC. Protein product: CASSVGVVETQYF. The J gene is TRBJ2-5, the V gene TRBV5-5; the D gene is possibly TRBD2 (5 bases). Germline lookup yields CDR1 SGHKS and CDR2 YYEKEE (reference sequence). The CDR3 contains 13 residues. Deletions cut 4 bases from V and 4 bases from J, with 11 bases between.

The chain employs TRBV5-6 and TRBJ2-4, with D tentatively TRBD1 or TRBD2 (6 bases each). The CDR3 has 16 amino acids. Germline V gives CDR1 SGHDT, CDR2 YYEEEE. V lost 1 base to trimming and J lost 5 bases, with 16 bases between them. The CDR3 is CASSLLGGAKENIQYF. CDR3 DNA: TGTGCCAGCAGCTTGTTGGGGGGCGCGAAAGAAAACATTCAGTACTTC.

The chain carries TRBV19 and TRBJ2-5; D is possibly TRBD1 or TRBD2 (5 bases each). This CDR3 spans 15 amino acids. In germline, CDR1 is LNHDA, CDR2 SQIVND (reference sequence). Trimming pared 4 bases from V and 4 bases from J, leaving 16 bases between. The CDR3 sequence is CASSTGTLRGETQYF. In nucleotides, the CDR3 is TGTGCCAGTAGTACCGGGACCCTGAGGGGAGAGACCCAGTACTTC.

This clone showed up just once. The chain recombines TRBV10-2 with TRBJ2-1; 10 nucleotides line up with TRBD2. The germline V gene has CDR1 WSHSY and CDR2 SAAADI. CDR3 length equals 15 residues. J gave up 10 bases and V 3 bases, and 9 bases lay outside the gene matches. The chain's CDR3 is CASSDVSGGAREQFF. DNA for the CDR3: TGCGCCAGCAGTGATGTAAGCGGGGGGGCCCGGGAGCAGTTCTTC.

This clone is a singleton in its sample. CDR3 amino acids: CASRGQGVGTDTQYF. The DNA for the CDR3 is TGTGCCAGCAGAGGGCAGGGGGTAGGAACAGATACGCAGTATTTT. The chain is built from TRBV6-5 and TRBJ2-3; 7 bases align to TRBD1. The CDR3 is 15 amino acids. Germline-derived CDR1 and CDR2 are MNHEY and SVGAGI. Trimming at V came to 6 bases and at J to 3 bases, leaving 9 bases not matched to a gene.

The gene calls are TRBV5-1 and TRBJ2-2; maybe TRBD2 (5 bases). Germline loops: CDR1 SGHRS, CDR2 YFSETQ. The CDR3 extends over 13 amino acids. Between the trimmed V and J ends, which lost 1 base and 8 bases, there was a span of 9 bases. CDR3 nucleotides: TGCGCCAGCAGCTTGTCCCGGGGAGGGGAGCTGTTTTTT. Its translation: CASSLSRGGELFF.

The chain couples TRBV10-3 to TRBJ2-5; 7 bases map to TRBD2. The CDR3 is 14 residues long. J was trimmed by 5 bases and V by 4 bases; bases with no gene match: 7. Germline-derived CDR1 and CDR2 are ENHRY and SYGVKD. In DNA form, the CDR3 reads TGTGCCATCAGTGGGGGGGGAAAGGGGGAGACCCAGTACTTC. This encodes CAISGGGKGETQYF.

This chain links TRBV6-2 or TRBV6-3 with TRBJ1-6; no clear D. The CDR3 totals 15 residues. V lost 5 bases and J 7 bases, leaving 15 bases between the germline ends. Germline assignment: CDR1 MNHEY and CDR2 SVGEGT. CDR3 DNA sequence: TGTGCCAGCAGTAGCGAGAGGAGCGAGAATTCACCCCTCCACTTT. This translates into CASSSERSENSPLHF.

Only a few counts were recorded for this clone. The chain links TRBV15 to TRBJ1-4; D not certain. This CDR3 region has 13 residues. V gave up 1 base and J gave up 7 bases, with 7 bases separating them. From germline, CDR1 is LNHNV and CDR2 YYDKDF (reference sequence). CDR3 residues: CATSRVPSEKLFF. CDR3 DNA: TGTGCCACCAGCAGAGTCCCTAGTGAAAAACTGTTTTTT.

V usage is TRBV6-5 and J usage is TRBJ2-7, with 9 bases identical to TRBD1. The length of the CDR3 is 15 residues. Germline-derived CDR1 and CDR2 are MNHEY and SVGAGI. Losses at the gene ends were 6 bases for V and 0 bases for J; bases not matched to a gene: 6. CDR3 sequence (DNA): TGTGCCAGCAGAGCGGACAGGGGAAGCTCCTACGAGCAGTACGTC. It is translated as CASRADRGSSYEQYV.

This chain joins TRBV2 and TRBJ2-7; 9 bases agree with TRBD1. The CDR3 contains 14 residues. Trimming cost V 8 bases and J 1 base; bases outside gene matches: 6. CDR1 SNHLY and CDR2 FYNNEI come from the germline V gene. The CDR3 here is CASYRDRASYEQYV. The DNA for the CDR3 is TGTGCCAGCTATCGGGACAGGGCATCCTACGAGCAGTACGTC.

V gene TRBV29-1 combines with J gene TRBJ1-2, with D tentatively TRBD1 (6 bases). Deletions cut 6 bases from V and 2 bases from J, with 10 bases between. Germline values: CDR1 SQVTM, CDR2 ANQGSEA. There are 12 residues in the CDR3. The CDR3 is CSVAGGNYGYTF. The CDR3 nucleotides are TGCAGCGTCGCGGGGGGCAACTATGGCTACACCTTC.